This T cell receptor (beta chain) originates from a study of T cells in Graves' hyperthyroidism and ophthalmopathy. With regard to this clonotype: The antigen remains undetermined.

The CDR3 is 15 residues long. The germline V and J ends were trimmed by 2 bases and 10 bases, with 18 bases remaining between them. Germline loops: CDR1 MNHEY, CDR2 SVGEGT. What was amplified from RNA transcripts were TCR beta CDR3 regions. First-round RT-PCR with HTBI primers amplified the TCR CDR3 region. TCRdb recomputed calls from the multiplex PCR reads with MiXCR, one row per CDR3 protein. This sample yields 490,000 or so distinct CDR3 sequences, of which 20% are seen a single time; roughly 50% belongs to the top ten. For the diagnoses, clinical symptoms, serum thyroxine and TRAb, thyroid ultrasound and orbital computed tomography were used. PBMCs were collected from an approximately 9.3 ml volume of fresh peripheral blood. Overall study findings and caveats: In the analysis, a 13 V-J model separated ophthalmopathy from stable hyperthyroidism. Blood also showed most of the thyroid clonotypes that were expanded above 0.001.

Sequencing used blood. This sequence originates from a man aged 35-49 years with Graves' ophthalmopathy. This rearrangement joins TRBV6-2 or TRBV6-3 to TRBJ2-1; TRBD2 is a possible D gene (5 bases). The DNA of the CDR3 is TGTGCCAGCAGTTACAGCGGTCTAGCTCGTCGGGAGCAGTTCTTC. Amino acids: CASSYSGLARREQFF.